This T cell receptor (beta chain) appears in the sequencing data of a study of blood T cell repertoires in COVID-19. Whole-study context: Researchers got acute and convalescent COVID-19 samples from the United States, Italy and Spain. Sources were T cells, B-cell-depleted T cells, or PBMCs; the material itself was cDNA or gDNA.

There are 14 residues in the CDR3. Germline CDR1 reads SGHRS; CDR2 reads YFSETQ. Trimming cost V 0 bases and J 6 bases, with 9 bases left between them. Methods used by the authors: Amplification of reference gene primers provided the estimated nucleated cell counts. Using immunoSEQ multiplex PCR, the repertoire was profiled, and TCRdb retains in-frame clones only, with some absent. Clone size and V and J calls were adopted from that table, with D and trimming inferred from the DNA. There are about 77,000 clones in the sample; roughly three quarters occur only once, and roughly 15% lies in the top ten.

The receptor comes from a man aged 65 to 79 with active or convalescent COVID-19. Sequenced material: peripheral blood. V and J are TRBV5-1 and TRBJ2-2; D is undetermined. CDR3 sequence: CASSLAVSAGELFF. CDR3 DNA: TGCGCCAGCAGCTTGGCCGTCAGTGCCGGGGAGCTGTTTTTT. Full variable domain (outside the CDR3, taken from reference TRBV5-1 and TRBJ2-2): KAGVTQTPRYLIKTRGQQVTLSCSPISGHRSVSWYQQTPGQGLQFLFEYFSETQRNKGNFPGRFSGRQFSNSRSEMNVSTLELGDSALYLCASSLAVSAGELFFGEGSRLTVL.